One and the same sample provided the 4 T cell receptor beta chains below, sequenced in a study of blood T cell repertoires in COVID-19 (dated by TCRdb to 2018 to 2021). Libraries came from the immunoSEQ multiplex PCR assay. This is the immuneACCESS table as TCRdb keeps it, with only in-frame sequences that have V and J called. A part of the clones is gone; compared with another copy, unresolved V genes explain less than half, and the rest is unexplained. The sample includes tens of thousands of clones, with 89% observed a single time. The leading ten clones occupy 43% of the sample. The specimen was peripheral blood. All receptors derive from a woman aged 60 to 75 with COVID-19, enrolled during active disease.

The CDR3 protein is CASSDGTVGNQPQHF. CDR3 sequence (DNA): TGTGCCAGCAGCGATGGGACAGTAGGCAATCAGCCCCAGCATTTT. The genes are TRBV2 and TRBJ1-5, with 7 bases matching TRBD1. V shed 6 bases, J shed 2 bases, and the junction held 7 bases outside the gene matches. The CDR3 consists of 15 residues. The germline V gene has CDR1 SNHLY and CDR2 FYNNEI.

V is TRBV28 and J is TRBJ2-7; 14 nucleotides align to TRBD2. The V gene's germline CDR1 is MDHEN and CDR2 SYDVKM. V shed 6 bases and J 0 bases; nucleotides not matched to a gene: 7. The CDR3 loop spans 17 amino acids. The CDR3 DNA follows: TGTGCCAGCAGCCCCGGGACTAGCGGGAGTCGCTCCTACGAGCAGTACTTC. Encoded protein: CASSPGTSGSRSYEQYF.

The CDR3 bases are TGTGCCATCGCCGCCGGGACAGGGGGCGCCTACAATGAGCAGTTCTTC. Translating gives CAIAAGTGGAYNEQFF. This rearrangement joins TRBV10-3 to TRBJ2-1; 12 nucleotides agree with TRBD1. Germline loops: CDR1 ENHRY, CDR2 SYGVKD. V was pared by 8 bases and J by 2 bases, with 7 bases of the junction left unmatched. CDR3 length: 16 residues.

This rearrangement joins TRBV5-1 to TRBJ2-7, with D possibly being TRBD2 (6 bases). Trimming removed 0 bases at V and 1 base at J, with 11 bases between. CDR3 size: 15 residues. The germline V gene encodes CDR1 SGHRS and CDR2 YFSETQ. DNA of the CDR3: TGCGCCAGCAGCTTGGGCGGGGCGGGATCCTACGAGCAGTACTTC. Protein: CASSLGGAGSYEQYF.